This T cell receptor (beta chain) was found in a study of blood T cell repertoires in COVID-19. Study as a whole: T cells, B-cell-depleted T cells, or PBMCs supplied cDNA or gDNA.

As processed by the authors: Quantification of nucleated cells was approximated via reference gene primer amplification. Generated by immunoSEQ multiplex PCR, the TCRdb table keeps only in-frame clones and is missing some. V, J and clone size were drawn from that table, and D and trimming were deduced from the DNA. Here the sample spans hundreds of thousands of clones, 86% being singletons. The CDR3 length is 17 residues. Germline lookup yields CDR1 SGHTA and CDR2 FQGNSA. Unmatched junction bases numbered 14, after V lost 0 bases and J lost 7 bases. The source material was PBMCs or T cells enriched from blood (not recorded which). The chain combines TRBV7-2 with TRBJ2-7; 8 bases line up with TRBD2. The TCR originated in a woman in her forties or fifties in a cohort exposed to, infected with or recovered from COVID-19 (not recorded which). CDR3 nucleotide sequence: TGTGCCAGCAGCTTAGCGCTTGGCGGGGGGCCCGTAGGGGAGCAGTACTTC. This translates into CASSLALGGGPVGEQYF. The full variable domain, completed using reference TRBV7-2 and TRBJ2-7, is GAGVSQSPSNKVTEKGKDVELRCDPISGHTALYWYRQSLGQGLEFLIYFQGNSAPDKSGLPSDRFSAERTGGSVSTLTIQRTQQEDSAVYLCASSLALGGGPVGEQYFGPGTRLTVT.